The 26 T cell receptor beta chains below were found in one sample sequenced in a study of blood T cell repertoires in COVID-19. Only in-frame clones appear in the TCRdb table, and some are missing; sequencing was by immunoSEQ multiplex PCR. The table records under 130,000 clones, 75% to 85% of them present only once. The specimen sequenced was peripheral blood. Receptors originate from a woman aged 70-85 years with acute or convalescent COVID-19.

The gene calls are TRBV5-1 and TRBJ1-2; D unresolved. This CDR3 is built from 13 residues. CDR1 and CDR2 from the germline V gene are SGHRS and YFSETQ. Trimming pared 0 bases from V and 2 bases from J, leaving 5 bases between. CDR3 in DNA: TGCGCCAGCAGCTTGGGTAGCAACTATGGCTACACCTTC. This encodes CASSLGSNYGYTF.

CDR3 DNA sequence: TGCGCCAGCAGCACCCTAGCGGGAGCGGGGGAGACCCAGTACTTC. Protein: CASSTLAGAGETQYF. The chain carries TRBV5-1 and TRBJ2-5; TRBD2 matches 10 bases. Per germline, CDR1 SGHRS and CDR2 YFSETQ. The CDR3 contains 15 residues. The junction had 8 bases not matched to a gene; V was cut back by 4 bases and J by 5 bases.

This clone was seen only once. The chain joins TRBV7-8 to TRBJ1-1; TRBD1 matches at 8 bases. With 1 base clipped from V and 4 bases from J, the junction kept 14 bases outside the gene matches. Germline V gene lookup returns CDR1 SGHVS and CDR2 FQNEAQ. The CDR3 is 18 residues long. CDR3 coding DNA: TGTGCCAGCAGCTTAGGGATTATCAGGGGGCGCCGGGCCACTGAAGCTTTCTTT. Its translation is CASSLGIIRGRRATEAFF.

The chain is built from TRBV6-6 and TRBJ1-6, with 8 bases aligning to TRBD1. Germline V CDR1 and CDR2: MNHNY, SVGAGI (reference sequence). CDR3 length: 16 amino acids. With V trimmed by 6 bases and J by 10 bases, 14 bases remained unmatched. The DNA for the CDR3 is TGTGCCAGCAGCTCTACCGGACAGGGTGCGGGGTCACCCCTCCACTTT. Translated, it gives CASSSTGQGAGSPLHF.

The genes are TRBV30 and TRBJ1-1; TRBD1 matches 11 bases. The J segment lost 4 bases and the V segment lost 0 bases, leaving 16 bases of the junction unmatched. CDR3 length equals 19 residues. CDR1 and CDR2 (germline): GTSNPN, SVGIG (reference sequence). The CDR3 DNA sequence: TGTGCCTGGAGTGTACGCGTGTTGGGACAGGGGGAGGCGGGCACTGAAGCTTTCTTT. It translates to CAWSVRVLGQGEAGTEAFF.

This clone was counted only a few times. V and J are TRBV15 and TRBJ1-3, with 7 bases fitting TRBD1. Germline CDR1 reads LNHNV; CDR2 reads YYDKDF (reference sequence). The CDR3 loop spans 16 amino acids. V was pared by 2 bases and J by 0 bases, with 4 bases of the junction left unmatched. The CDR3 nucleotides read TGTGCCACCAGCAGAACCGGGACAGACTCTGGAAACACCATATATTTT. The encoded protein is CATSRTGTDSGNTIYF.

The chain links TRBV18 to TRBJ2-7, with TRBD2 identical over 7 bases. The CDR3 consists of 16 residues. Germline V gene data show CDR1 as KGHSH and CDR2 as LQKENI. V gave up 5 bases and J gave up 0 bases; unmatched junction bases: 10. The CDR3 DNA reads TGTGCCAGCTCAGCTCGAGGCGGGGGTAGCTCCTACGAGCAGTACTTC. Protein sequence: CASSARGGGSSYEQYF. Full variable domain (remainder filled in from reference TRBV18 and TRBJ2-7): NAGVMQNPRHLVRRRGQEARLRCSPMKGHSHVYWYRQLPEEGLKFMVYLQKENIIDESGMPKERFSAEFPKEGPSILRIQQVVRGDSAAYFCASSARGGGSSYEQYFGPGTRLTVT.

The J gene is TRBJ1-2, the V gene TRBV19; tentative D call: TRBD1 (5 bases). Trimming took 3 bases from V and 4 from J, leaving 15 bases between them. CDR1 is LNHDA and CDR2 is SQIVND in the germline V gene (reference sequence). The CDR3 is made up of 15 amino acids. The CDR3 protein is CASSIVAGAPYGYTF. The CDR3 DNA sequence: TGTGCCAGTAGTATTGTGGCTGGGGCCCCCTATGGCTACACCTTC.

The chain has TRBV6-6 and TRBJ2-2; D might be TRBD1 (5 bases). CDR1 is MNHNY, CDR2 SVGAGI, per germline (reference sequence). The CDR3 has 14 residues. V lost 7 bases to trimming and J lost 6 bases, with 15 bases between them. The CDR3, as DNA: TGTGCCAGCAAGGACACAAGAGAAGCCGGGGAGCTGTTTTTT. It encodes CASKDTREAGELFF.

This clone was seen once. This chain joins TRBV6-2 or TRBV6-3 and TRBJ2-1; 8 bases are shared with TRBD1. The CDR3 consists of 15 residues. Germline assignment: CDR1 MNHEY and CDR2 SVGEGT. V shed 7 bases, J shed 8 bases, and the junction held 13 bases outside the gene matches. CDR3 in amino acids: CASTPGTGSFDEQFF. The CDR3 coding sequence is TGTGCCAGCACCCCCGGGACAGGATCATTCGATGAGCAGTTCTTC.

The chain uses TRBV2 and TRBJ2-5; D gene uncertain. CDR3 length: 13 residues. In germline, CDR1 is SNHLY, CDR2 FYNNEI. V dropped 6 bases and J dropped 3 bases, with 11 bases sitting between them. CDR3 bases: TGTGCCAGCAGCTCGGTAGTGGAAGAGACCCAGTACTTC. This gives the protein CASSSVVEETQYF.

The V gene is TRBV9, the J gene TRBJ1-1; D remains ambiguous. The CDR3 contains 13 residues. CDR1 and CDR2 (germline): SGDLS, YYNGEE. Trimming removed 0 bases from V and 0 bases from J, with 3 bases in between. The CDR3 loop reads CASSVGMNTEAFF. The DNA for the CDR3 is TGTGCCAGCAGCGTAGGTATGAACACTGAAGCTTTCTTT.

The genes are TRBV5-5 and TRBJ2-2, with unresolved D. The CDR3 has 13 amino acids. Germline V CDR1 and CDR2: SGHKS, YYEKEE (reference sequence). V gave up 2 bases and J gave up 6 bases, with 8 bases separating them. The CDR3 loop reads CASSFRSAGELFF. The CDR3 coding sequence is TGTGCCAGCAGCTTCCGGTCGGCCGGGGAGCTGTTTTTT.

A single count supports this clone. The chain carries TRBV27 and TRBJ1-2, with 7 bases aligning to TRBD1. Germline loops: CDR1 MNHEY, CDR2 SMNVEV (reference sequence). This CDR3 comprises 20 residues. The J segment lost 0 bases and the V segment lost 3 bases, leaving 19 bases of the junction unmatched. The CDR3 sequence: CASSLRGPRDSDLPNYGYTF. CDR3 in DNA: TGTGCCAGCAGTTTGAGAGGCCCGAGGGACAGCGATCTTCCTAACTATGGCTACACCTTC.

CDR3 in DNA: TGTGCCAGCTCACCCACAGCCCAAGAGACCCAGTACTTC. Residues: CASSPTAQETQYF. V gene TRBV18 combines with J gene TRBJ2-5; D uncertain. Germline CDR1 is KGHSH and CDR2 is LQKENI. This CDR3 region has 13 residues. Trimming pared 3 bases from V and 1 base from J, leaving 6 bases between. The full variable domain, completed using reference TRBV18 and TRBJ2-5, is NAGVMQNPRHLVRRRGQEARLRCSPMKGHSHVYWYRQLPEEGLKFMVYLQKENIIDESGMPKERFSAEFPKEGPSILRIQQVVRGDSAAYFCASSPTAQETQYFGPGTRLLVL.

V and J are TRBV18 and TRBJ1-6; 9 bases fit TRBD1. Germline CDR1 reads KGHSH; CDR2 reads LQKENI. Trimming took 2 bases from V and 6 from J; bases not matched to a gene: 5. The CDR3 runs 16 residues. In nucleotides, the CDR3 is TGTGCCAGCTCACCAAGGGACAGGGAGCCTAATTCACCCCTCCACTTT. This sequence encodes CASSPRDREPNSPLHF.

The chain uses TRBV9 and TRBJ1-4; 8 nucleotides match TRBD1. The V gene end was trimmed by 3 bases and the J gene end by 4 bases; junction bases not matched to a gene: 8. The CDR3 extends over 16 amino acids. Germline V gene lookup returns CDR1 SGDLS and CDR2 YYNGEE. This CDR3 is CASSERQGFGNEKLFF. CDR3 DNA sequence: TGTGCCAGCAGCGAGCGACAGGGGTTTGGTAATGAAAAACTGTTTTTT.

The chain joins TRBV7-9 to TRBJ2-3, with 8 bases fitting TRBD2. V shed 5 bases, J shed 1 base, and the junction held 8 bases outside the gene matches. The CDR3 extends over 16 amino acids. Germline CDR1 SEHNR, CDR2 FQNEAQ (reference sequence). CDR3 nucleotide sequence: TGTGCCAGCAGCCACCGGACTAGCAGGGGCACAGATACGCAGTATTTT. Translated, it gives CASSHRTSRGTDTQYF.

The CDR3 DNA sequence: TGTGCCAGCAGCCTAGGACTAGCGCCAGCCTACGAGCAGTACTTC. Translation gives CASSLGLAPAYEQYF. This chain uses TRBV3-1 (or the pseudogene TRBV3-2) with TRBJ2-7; 9 bases are shared with TRBD2. The germline V gene encodes CDR1 LGHDT and CDR2 YNNKEL (reference sequence). The V gene end was trimmed by 4 bases and the J gene end by 2 bases; junction bases not matched to a gene: 6. CDR3 size: 15 residues.

DNA for the CDR3: TGTGCCAGCAGCCCCTCTATGGGACAGCTGTATGAAGCTTTCTTT. Amino acids: CASSPSMGQLYEAFF. The J gene is TRBJ1-1, the V gene TRBV5-5; 7 bases line up with TRBD1. Germline V gene data show CDR1 as SGHKS and CDR2 as YYEKEE (reference sequence). Losses at the gene ends were 4 bases for V and 7 bases for J; bases not matched to a gene: 13. This CDR3 region has 15 residues.

The chain employs TRBV6-2 or TRBV6-3 and TRBJ1-5; TRBD1 matches 7 bases. The CDR3 has 18 amino acids. Trimming took 6 bases from V and 0 from J; bases not matched to a gene: 14. CDR1 and CDR2 from the germline V gene are MNHEY and SVGEGT. The CDR3 sequence: CASSPLPGQHYSNQPQHF. For the CDR3, the DNA is TGTGCCAGCAGCCCACTCCCGGGACAGCATTATAGCAATCAGCCCCAGCATTTT.

This clone was detected a few times. V is TRBV7-2 and J is TRBJ1-5, with 9 bases that match TRBD1. Per the germline V gene, CDR1 is SGHTA and CDR2 is FQGNSA. V lost 4 bases and J lost 5; bases outside the gene matches: 6. The CDR3 totals 15 residues. CDR3 nucleotide sequence: TGTGCCAGCAGCTCTACAGGGGGCGATTATCAGCCCCAGCATTTT. Protein: CASSSTGGDYQPQHF. The variable domain in full, completed from reference TRBV7-2 and TRBJ1-5, reads GAGVSQSPSNKVTEKGKDVELRCDPISGHTALYWYRQSLGQGLEFLIYFQGNSAPDKSGLPSDRFSAERTGGSVSTLTIQRTQQEDSAVYLCASSSTGGDYQPQHFGDGTRLSIL.

This clone was seen once. V and J are TRBV7-8 and TRBJ2-5; TRBD2 matches 11 bases. CDR3 length: 16 amino acids. Germline V gene sequence: CDR1 SGHVS, CDR2 FQNEAQ. Losses at the gene ends were 3 bases for V and 1 base for J; bases not matched to a gene: 4. DNA of the CDR3: TGTGCCAGCAGCTTGGGACTAGCGGAAACCCAAGAGACCCAGTACTTC. It encodes CASSLGLAETQETQYF.

V usage is TRBV29-1 and J usage is TRBJ2-1; maybe TRBD2 (12 bases). This CDR3 contains 18 residues. Germline CDR1 is SQVTM and CDR2 is ANQGSEA. The V end lost 7 bases, the J end lost 6 bases, and 31 bases lay between the germline ends. DNA for the CDR3: TGCAGCGCCGCCGGACAGGGGGCGAGACTAGCGGGAGTCAATGAGCAGTTCTTC. This gives the protein CSAAGQGARLAGVNEQFF.

The J gene is TRBJ1-6, the V gene TRBV7-9, with TRBD1 matching over 8 bases. Germline values: CDR1 SEHNR, CDR2 FQNEAQ (reference sequence). With V trimmed by 5 bases and J by 7 bases, 7 bases remained unmatched. The CDR3 covers 15 residues. CDR3 coding DNA: TGTGCCAGCAGCGCGTACAGGGGGGCGAATTCACCCCTCCACTTT. Its protein product is CASSAYRGANSPLHF.

The rearrangement joins TRBV7-9 to TRBJ2-2; D possibly corresponds to TRBD2 (5 bases). CDR1 and CDR2 (germline): SEHNR, FQNEAQ (reference sequence). V was shortened by 6 bases and J by 3 bases, with 17 bases between the two germline ends. CDR3 length: 16 amino acids. CDR3 sequence: CASSPPTTKDTGELFF. The CDR3 DNA reads TGTGCCAGCAGTCCCCCGACTACCAAGGACACCGGGGAGCTGTTTTTT.